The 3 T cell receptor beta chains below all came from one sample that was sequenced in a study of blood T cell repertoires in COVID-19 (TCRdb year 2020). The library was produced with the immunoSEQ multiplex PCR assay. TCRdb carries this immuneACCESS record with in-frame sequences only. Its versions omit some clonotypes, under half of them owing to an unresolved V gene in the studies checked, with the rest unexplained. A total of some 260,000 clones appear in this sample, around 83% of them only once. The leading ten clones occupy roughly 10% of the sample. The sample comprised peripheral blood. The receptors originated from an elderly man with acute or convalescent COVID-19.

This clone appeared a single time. The CDR3 reads CASSQGDNNSPLHF. CDR3 coding DNA: TGTGCCAGCAGCCAGGGGGACAATAATTCACCCCTCCACTTT. The chain couples TRBV2 to TRBJ1-6, with 7 bases matching TRBD1. This CDR3 region has 14 residues. V lost 6 bases to trimming and J lost 5 bases; unmatched junction nucleotides: 4. The germline V gene encodes CDR1 SNHLY and CDR2 FYNNEI. Filled out from reference TRBV2 and TRBJ1-6, the complete variable domain reads EPEVTQTPSHQVTQMGQEVILRCVPISNHLYFYWYRQILGQKVEFLVSFYNNEISEKSEIFDDQFSVERPDGSNFTLKIRSTKLEDSAMYFCASSQGDNNSPLHFGNGTRLTVT.

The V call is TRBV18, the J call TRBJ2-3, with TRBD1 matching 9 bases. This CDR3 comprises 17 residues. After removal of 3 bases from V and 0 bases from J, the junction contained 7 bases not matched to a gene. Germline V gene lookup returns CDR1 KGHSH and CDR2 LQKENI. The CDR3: CASSPLDRGRSTDTQYF. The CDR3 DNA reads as TGTGCCAGCTCACCCCTGGACAGGGGTCGGAGCACAGATACGCAGTATTTT.

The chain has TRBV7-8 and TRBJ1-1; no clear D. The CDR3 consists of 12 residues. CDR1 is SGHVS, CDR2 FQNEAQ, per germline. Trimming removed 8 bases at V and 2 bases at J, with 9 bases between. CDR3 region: CASVGLNTEAFF. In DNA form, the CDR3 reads TGTGCCAGCGTGGGCCTAAACACTGAAGCTTTCTTT.